The clone carrying this T cell receptor (beta chain) has a single count. Its antigen is still unknown. This specimen comes from a study of T cell repertoires and HLA-DP antigens. About the study: In vitro CD4+ alloreactivity was against HeLa-presented HLA-DP.

Assay used: immunoSEQ multiplex PCR; TCRdb lists only in-frame clones, some missing. The sample has around 100,000 clones, about 92% seen once; the top ten hold roughly 0.3%. The receptor was derived from a woman aged 18-35 years in good health and CMV-seronegative. Sequences were obtained from CD4+ T cells from PBMCs.

In DNA, the CDR3 is TGTGCCAGCAGCTCTCCCTGGACGGAAGACAATGAGCAGTTCTTC. This gives the protein CASSSPWTEDNEQFF. The gene calls are TRBV7-9 and TRBJ2-1; D is ambiguous. Germline CDR1 and CDR2: SEHNR and FQNEAQ (reference sequence). This CDR3 is 15 amino acids long. The germline V and J ends were trimmed by 4 bases and 5 bases, with 15 bases remaining between them. The full variable domain, with the rest looked up from reference TRBV7-9 and TRBJ2-1, is DTGVSQNPRHKITKRGQNVTFRCDPISEHNRLYWYRQTLGQGPEFLTYFQNEAQLEKSRLLSDRFSAERPKGSFSTLEIQRTEQGDSAMYLCASSSPWTEDNEQFFGPGTRLTVL.